The 15 T cell receptor beta chains given below trace back to one sample, sequenced in a study of identical twins. TCRdb recomputed calls from the 5' RACE reads with MiXCR, one row per CDR3 protein. The table has roughly 350,000 distinct CDR3 sequences, 9% seen once. Sequencing input: naive T cells sorted from blood. The receptor set was obtained from a woman aged 45-65 years in good health.

The V call is TRBV20-1, the J call TRBJ2-3; D is tentatively TRBD1 or TRBD2 (5 bases each). Trimming shortened V by 5 bases and J by 7 bases, and 7 bases separated the two germline ends. This CDR3 is built from 10 residues. The germline V gene has CDR1 DFQATT and CDR2 SNEGSKA (reference sequence). CDR3 in DNA: TGCAGTGCTGGGACCAATACGCAGTATTTT. Protein product: CSAGTNTQYF.

This clonotype has a handful of counts. The V gene is TRBV25-1, the J gene TRBJ2-1; the D gene is possibly TRBD2 (5 bases). Germline V gene sequence: CDR1 MGHDK, CDR2 SYGVNS. Between the trimmed V and J ends, which lost 2 bases and 5 bases, there was a span of 13 bases. The CDR3 spans 15 residues. The CDR3 sequence: CASSEIRRANNEQFF. CDR3 in DNA: TGTGCCAGCAGTGAAATCCGGCGGGCCAACAATGAGCAGTTCTTC.

The J gene is TRBJ1-2, the V gene TRBV10-3; D unclear. This CDR3 is 13 amino acids long. CDR1 is ENHRY, CDR2 SYGVKD, per germline. V dropped 4 bases and J dropped 4 bases, with 10 bases sitting between them. The CDR3 protein is CAISAGLSYGYTF. CDR3 DNA sequence: TGTGCCATCAGTGCCGGGCTGTCCTATGGCTACACCTTC.

This clonotype was seen a handful of times. The chain recombines TRBV11-2 with TRBJ2-2; 7 bases map to TRBD2. The V segment lost 8 bases and the J segment 2 bases; nucleotides outside the gene matches: 5. Germline V gives CDR1 SGHAT, CDR2 FQNNGV. The length of the CDR3 is 14 residues. In DNA form, the CDR3 reads TGTGCCAGCCGGAGCGGGATCAACACCGGGGAGCTGTTTTTT. It translates to CASRSGINTGELFF.

This clonotype has ten or more counts. The V call is TRBV29-1, the J call TRBJ2-5; possibly TRBD1 for D (5 bases). Germline V gives CDR1 SQVTM, CDR2 ANQGSEA. V was pared by 7 bases and J by 2 bases, with 20 bases between. The CDR3 contains 15 residues. This chain's CDR3 is CSADLGQGSQETQYF. The CDR3, as DNA: TGCAGCGCCGACCTAGGGCAGGGCTCACAAGAGACCCAGTACTTC. The full variable domain, rest sourced from reference TRBV29-1 and TRBJ2-5, is SAVISQKPSRDICQRGTSLTIQCQVDSQVTMMFWYRQQPGQSLTLIATANQGSEATYESGFVIDKFPISRPNLTFSTLTVSNMSPEDSSIYLCSADLGQGSQETQYFGPGTRLLVL.

The J gene is TRBJ2-3, the V gene TRBV5-1; 10 positions agree with TRBD1. V was clipped by 3 bases and J by 3 bases; unmatched bases: 16. In germline, CDR1 is SGHRS, CDR2 YFSETQ. The CDR3 has 19 amino acids. The CDR3 region is CASSSGLRAGTGETDTQYF. CDR3 bases: TGCGCCAGCAGCTCAGGTCTCCGGGCCGGGACAGGGGAGACAGATACGCAGTATTTT.

This clonotype showed up just a few times. The rearrangement uses TRBV7-2 and TRBJ2-2, with 7 bases that match TRBD1. This CDR3 region has 13 residues. Germline CDR1 is SGHTA and CDR2 is FQGNSA. Unmatched junction bases numbered 6, after V lost 5 bases and J lost 9 bases. CDR3 amino acids: CASSPPQGRELFF. The CDR3 DNA is TGTGCCAGCAGCCCCCCACAGGGGCGGGAGCTGTTTTTT.

This chain joins TRBV19 and TRBJ2-3; D is unclear. Per germline, CDR1 LNHDA and CDR2 SQIVND (reference sequence). Trimming removed 3 bases at V and 6 bases at J, with 13 bases between. The length of the CDR3 is 14 residues. The CDR3 loop is CASSMGLGIDTQYF. The CDR3 DNA reads TGTGCCAGTAGTATGGGTTTGGGGATTGATACGCAGTATTTT.

V and J are TRBV4-1 and TRBJ2-2; D not resolved. Germline V gives CDR1 MGHRA, CDR2 YSYEKL. V was pared by 0 bases and J by 7 bases, with 12 bases between. CDR3 length: 15 residues. The CDR3 DNA reads as TGCGCCAGCAGCCAAGATGGTAGATCCGGCGGGGAGCTGTTTTTT. It specifies CASSQDGRSGGELFF.

The V call is TRBV20-1, the J call TRBJ1-5; 7 nucleotides match TRBD1. The CDR3 spans 13 residues. CDR1 and CDR2 (germline): DFQATT, SNEGSKA (reference sequence). J gave up 4 bases and V 3 bases, and 3 bases lay outside the gene matches. CDR3 sequence (DNA): TGCAGTGCTAGGACAGGGAGGAATCAGCCCCAGCATTTT. Amino acid sequence: CSARTGRNQPQHF.

The rearrangement uses TRBV20-1 and TRBJ1-1; D is perhaps TRBD1 (5 bases). V dropped 1 base and J dropped 5 bases, with 8 bases sitting between them. Germline CDR1 is DFQATT and CDR2 is SNEGSKA (reference sequence). CDR3 length: 12 residues. For the CDR3, the DNA is TGCAGTGCTAGAGCGGGGGGTACTGAAGCTTTCTTT. Its protein is CSARAGGTEAFF.

This clonotype was counted many times. The CDR3 reads CASSVDPRATDTQYF. For the CDR3, the DNA is TGTGCCAGCAGTGTAGACCCTCGGGCCACAGATACGCAGTATTTT. The chain uses TRBV6-1 and TRBJ2-3; D gene unclear. Trimming removed 4 bases from V and 2 bases from J, with 13 bases in between. The CDR3 length is 15 residues. In germline, CDR1 is MNHNS, CDR2 SASEGT.

The V call is TRBV12-3 or TRBV12-4, the J call TRBJ2-1; 7 nucleotides align to TRBD2. There are 14 residues in the CDR3. V lost 5 bases to trimming and J lost 2 bases; unmatched junction nucleotides: 3. CDR3 region: CASSQSGTYNEQFF. For the CDR3, the DNA is TGTGCCAGCAGTCAGAGCGGGACCTACAATGAGCAGTTCTTC.

This clonotype was counted between two and nine times. CDR3 residues: CASSGQPTDTQYF. CDR3 sequence (DNA): TGTGCCAGCAGTGGGCAGCCCACAGATACGCAGTATTTT. The gene calls are TRBV6-4 and TRBJ2-3; D is undetermined. The V gene lost 4 bases and the J gene lost 2 bases, with 7 bases spanning the gap. CDR1 and CDR2 (germline): MRHNA, SNTAGT. The CDR3 covers 13 residues.

Many counts were recorded for this clonotype. The gene calls are TRBV10-3 and TRBJ1-1; no clear D. V shed 6 bases and J shed 0 bases, with 5 bases lying between them. Germline assignment: CDR1 ENHRY and CDR2 SYGVKD. This CDR3 region has 12 residues. CDR3 in amino acids: CAIRQMNTEAFF. The CDR3 bases are TGTGCCATCAGACAGATGAACACTGAAGCTTTCTTT.